This T cell receptor (beta chain) was retrieved from a study of shared clonotypes between healthy human individuals. General study results and limits: Four donors shared approximately 5% of their naive CD4 clonotypes. Memory subsets generally showed lower estimated richness than naive subsets.

Assay: immunoSEQ multiplex PCR; the TCRdb copy retains only in-frame clones and omits some. This sample has more than 550,000 clones, with roughly 87% found just once. Study donors comprised healthy, HIV-negative adults devoid of recent acute infection or vaccination. The CDR3 runs to 14 residues. Concerning this clone itself: Its antigen is not identified.

Sequences were obtained from memory CD8+ T cells from PBMCs. Sample subset: CD45RO+ cells pooled with CCR7-negative TemRA cells. This TCR was sampled from a man aged 18-30 years in good health. Some clones in this sample may be carry-over from other donors' samples. This chain uses TRBV21-1 with TRBJ2-4; the tabulated D call, TRBD2, remains unverified against the DNA. TRBV21-1 is shown as a pseudogene. The CDR3 here is CASSKNLAKNIQYF. The CDR3 nucleotides are TGTGCCAGCAGCAAGAACTTAGCCAAAAACATTCAGTACTTC.